This T cell receptor beta chain was identified during a study of glioma-infiltrating T cells. Study results and caveats: Tissue-blood divergence was below expectation in non-neoplastic patients, above in gliomas. Tissue and blood shared very few CDR3 sequences.

TCR alpha and beta CDR3 regions were amplified from RNA using iRepertoire nested multiplex PCR. One-step reverse transcription and amplification started from roughly 100-400 ng of tissue mRNA or PBMC total RNA. TCRdb re-derived calls from the multiplex PCR reads in MiXCR, one entry per CDR3 protein. The sample holds more than 20,000 distinct CDR3 sequences, around 25% seen once. As for this clonotype: What it binds is not known. This may be a read error: a much more frequent sequence differs by one nucleotide.

The clonotype comes from a human donor with low-grade glioma or glioblastoma, undergoing nonglioma brain surgery, or in good health (not recorded which). Sequenced input: glioma tissue, nonneoplastic brain tissue, or PBMCs (not recorded which).

CDR3 in amino acids: CSAPPRQGADEQFF. CDR3 bases: TGCAGTGCTCCCCCCAGACAGGGTGCCGATGAGCAGTTCTTC. The genes are TRBV20-1 and TRBJ2-1; 7 positions agree with TRBD1. V dropped 5 bases and J dropped 8; count of bases not matched to a gene: 12. The CDR3 extends over 14 amino acids. Germline lookup yields CDR1 DFQATT and CDR2 SNEGSKA (reference sequence).